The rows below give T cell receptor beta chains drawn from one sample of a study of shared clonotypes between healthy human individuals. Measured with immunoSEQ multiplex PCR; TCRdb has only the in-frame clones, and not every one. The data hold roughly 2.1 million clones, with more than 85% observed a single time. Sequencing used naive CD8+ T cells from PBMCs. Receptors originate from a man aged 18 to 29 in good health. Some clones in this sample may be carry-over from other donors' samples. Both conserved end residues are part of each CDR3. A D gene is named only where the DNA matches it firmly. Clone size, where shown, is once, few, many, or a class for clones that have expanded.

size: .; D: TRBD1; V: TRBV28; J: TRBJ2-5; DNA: TGTGCCAGCAGTTTACTGACAGGGCAAGAGACCCAGTACTTC; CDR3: CASSLLTGQETQYF
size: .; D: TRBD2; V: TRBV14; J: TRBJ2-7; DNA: TGTGCCAGCAGCCAAGGATCTAGCGGGTTATACGAGCAGTACTTC; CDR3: CASSQGSSGLYEQYF
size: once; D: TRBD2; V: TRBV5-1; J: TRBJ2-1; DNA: TGCGCCAGCAGCTCACTCCCTAGCGGGAGTAACAATGAGCAGTTCTTC; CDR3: CASSSLPSGSNNEQFF
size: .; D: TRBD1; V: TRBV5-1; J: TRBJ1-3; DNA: TGCGCCAGCACCCTGGGACAGGGAGCTGGAAACACCATATATTTT; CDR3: CASTLGQGAGNTIYF
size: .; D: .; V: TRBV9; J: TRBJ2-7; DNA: TGTGCCAGCAGCGTGTCCCTCCAGGGTGGGTCCTACGAGCAGTACTTC; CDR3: CASSVSLQGGSYEQYF
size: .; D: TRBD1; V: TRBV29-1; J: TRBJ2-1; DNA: TGCAGCGTTGTACAGGGGGTCCACAATGAGCAGTTCTTC; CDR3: CSVVQGVHNEQFF
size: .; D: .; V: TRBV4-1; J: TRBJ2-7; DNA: TGCGCCAGCAGCCAAGGATGGGGCGCAAGTACCTACGAGCAGTACTTC; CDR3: CASSQGWGASTYEQYF
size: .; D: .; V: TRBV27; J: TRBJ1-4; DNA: TGTGCCAGCAGTTTAGATCCGGCAGCTGAACTGTTTTTT; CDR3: CASSLDPAAELFF
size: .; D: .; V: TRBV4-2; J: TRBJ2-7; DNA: TGTGCCAGCAGCCAGGGGGACGAGGCCTACGAGCAGTACTTC; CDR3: CASSQGDEAYEQYF
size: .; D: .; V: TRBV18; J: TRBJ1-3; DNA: TGTGCCAGCTCACCATCCGCGCCTAAAATAGGAGACAACACCATATATTTT; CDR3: CASSPSAPKIGDNTIYF
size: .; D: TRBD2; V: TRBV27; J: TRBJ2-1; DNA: TGTGCCAGCAGTGGACTAGCGGGGTACAATGAGCAGTTCTTC; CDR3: CASSGLAGYNEQFF
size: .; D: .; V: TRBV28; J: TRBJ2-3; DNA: TGTGCCAGCAGTTTATTGCAGGACTCTAGCACAGATACGCAGTATTTT; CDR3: CASSLLQDSSTDTQYF
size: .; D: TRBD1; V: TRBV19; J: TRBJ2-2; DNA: TGTGCCAGTATGATCCGGGACAGGGAGAACACCGGGGAGCTGTTTTTT; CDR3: CASMIRDRENTGELFF
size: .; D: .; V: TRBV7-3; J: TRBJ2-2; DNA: TGTGCCAGCTGCCCCGAGGCCGGTCAAACCGGGGAGCTGTTTTTT; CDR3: CASCPEAGQTGELFF
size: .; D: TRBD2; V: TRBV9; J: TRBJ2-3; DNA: TGTGCCAGCAGCGCCCCCGGACTAGCGGGCCCCTCCGGGCAGTATTTT; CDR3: CASSAPGLAGPSGQYF
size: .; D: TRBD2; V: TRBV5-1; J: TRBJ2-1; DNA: TGCGCCAGCAGCTTGAGCGGGAGTGAGCAGTTCTTC; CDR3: CASSLSGSEQFF
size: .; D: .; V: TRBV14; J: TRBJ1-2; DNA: TGTGCCAGCAGCCTAGGTCCGCAGGGATCTAACTATGGCTACACCTTC; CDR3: CASSLGPQGSNYGYTF
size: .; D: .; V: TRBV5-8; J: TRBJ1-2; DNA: TGTGCCAGCAGCTTGTATAGGGGCGGTGGTTATGGCTACACCTTC; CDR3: CASSLYRGGGYGYTF
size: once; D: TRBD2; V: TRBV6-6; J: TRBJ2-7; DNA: TGTGCCAGCACCCAGGGTGGCGGGGGGGGATTGTACGAGCAGTACTTC; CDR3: CASTQGGGGGLYEQYF
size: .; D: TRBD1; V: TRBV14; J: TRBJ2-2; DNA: TGTGCCAGCAGCCAGGACAGGGTGGGGAACACCGGGGAGCTGTTTTTT; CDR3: CASSQDRVGNTGELFF
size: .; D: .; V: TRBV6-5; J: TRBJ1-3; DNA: TGTGCCAGCAGTTACTCGGCGCAAAATACTGGAAACACCATATATTTT; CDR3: CASSYSAQNTGNTIYF
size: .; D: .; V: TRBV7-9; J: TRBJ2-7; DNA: TGTGCCAGCAGCTTAGCGCCTCGCGAAAAAGATTCCTACGAGCAGTACTTC; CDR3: CASSLAPREKDSYEQYF
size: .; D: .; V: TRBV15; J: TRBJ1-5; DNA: TGTGCCACCAGCAGAGATTGGAATCAGCCCCAGCATTTT; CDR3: CATSRDWNQPQHF
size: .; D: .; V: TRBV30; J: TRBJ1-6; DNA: TGTGCCTGGAGTGTAACGGCCGCCTGGAGGTCACCCCTCCACTTT; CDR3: CAWSVTAAWRSPLHF
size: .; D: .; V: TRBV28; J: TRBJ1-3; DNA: TGTGCCAGCAGACTGGACGGATCCTCTGGAAACACCATATATTTT; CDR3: CASRLDGSSGNTIYF
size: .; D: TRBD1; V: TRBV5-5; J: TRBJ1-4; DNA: TGTGCCAGCAGCTCGAACAGGGGGCTGGATGAAAAACTGTTTTTT; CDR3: CASSSNRGLDEKLFF
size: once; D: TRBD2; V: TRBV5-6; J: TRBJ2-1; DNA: TGTGCCAGCAGCTCCCCAAATAGCGGGAACAATGAGCAGTTCTTC; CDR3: CASSSPNSGNNEQFF
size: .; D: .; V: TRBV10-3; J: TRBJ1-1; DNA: TGTGCCATCAGTGCACCGGGGAAATACACTGAAGCTTTCTTT; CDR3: CAISAPGKYTEAFF
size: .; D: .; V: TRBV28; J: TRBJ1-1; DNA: TGTGCCAGCACCCTAGACCCAATGAACACTGAAGCTTTCTTT; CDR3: CASTLDPMNTEAFF
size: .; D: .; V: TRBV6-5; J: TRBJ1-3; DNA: TGTGCCAGCAGTTATGGGTTCTCTGGAAACACCATATATTTT; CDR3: CASSYGFSGNTIYF
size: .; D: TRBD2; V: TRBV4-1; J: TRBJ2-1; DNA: TGCGCCAGCAGCCTAGTGACTAGCGGGAACGATGAGCAGTTCTTC; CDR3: CASSLVTSGNDEQFF
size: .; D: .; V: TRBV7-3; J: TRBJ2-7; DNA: TGTGCCAGCAGCTTGGGAGGAGGTTCCGAGCAGTACTTC; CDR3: CASSLGGGSEQYF
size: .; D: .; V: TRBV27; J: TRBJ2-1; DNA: TGTGCCAGCAGTTTGCGGCAGGGTCAAGGGCGAGTCTCCTACAATGAGCAGTTCTTC; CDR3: CASSLRQGQGRVSYNEQFF
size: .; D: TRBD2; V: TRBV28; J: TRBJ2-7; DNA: TGTGCCAGTAAAAAGAGGATACTAGCGGCCACCTACGAGCAGTACTTC; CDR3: CASKKRILAATYEQYF
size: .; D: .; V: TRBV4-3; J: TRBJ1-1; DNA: TGCGCCAGCAGCCAATCGGCGTCCTCTGAAGCTTTCTTT; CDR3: CASSQSASSEAFF
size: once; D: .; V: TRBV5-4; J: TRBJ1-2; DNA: TGTGCCAGCAGGGGGATTTTAGGGGTAGACTATGGCTACACCTTC; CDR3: CASRGILGVDYGYTF
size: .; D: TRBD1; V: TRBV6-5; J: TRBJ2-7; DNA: TGTGCCAGCAGTTACTCGAACAGGGGGCTATACGAGCAGTACTTC; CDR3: CASSYSNRGLYEQYF
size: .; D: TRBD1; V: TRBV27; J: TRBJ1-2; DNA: TGTGCCAGCAGCGACGGACAGGGGTTGTTAGGCTACACCTTC; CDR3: CASSDGQGLLGYTF
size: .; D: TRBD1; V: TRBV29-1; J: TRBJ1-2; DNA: TGCAGCGTTTTAGGGGGCGACCGGTTTGGCTACACCTTC; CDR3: CSVLGGDRFGYTF
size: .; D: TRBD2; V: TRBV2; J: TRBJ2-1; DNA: TGTGCCAGCAGTGAAGGACTAGCGAGAATTTCCTACAATGAGCAGTTCTTC; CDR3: CASSEGLARISYNEQFF
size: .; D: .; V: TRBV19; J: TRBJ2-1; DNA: TGTGCCAGTAGTATAGGAAGAGAGGGGGCCTACAATGAGCAGTTCTTC; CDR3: CASSIGREGAYNEQFF
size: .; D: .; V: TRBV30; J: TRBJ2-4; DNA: TGTGCCTGGGGCCCAGGTCCCCCGGGGGGCGTCAAAAACATTCAGTACTTC; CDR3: CAWGPGPPGGVKNIQYF
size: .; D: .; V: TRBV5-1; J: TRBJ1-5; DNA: TGCGCCAGCAGCTTGGGGACAGATAGCAATCAGCCCCAGCATTTT; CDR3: CASSLGTDSNQPQHF
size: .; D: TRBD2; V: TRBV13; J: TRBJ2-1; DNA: TGTGCCAGCGGTTCCCGGGGACTAGGCCCAAATGAGCAGTTCTTC; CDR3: CASGSRGLGPNEQFF
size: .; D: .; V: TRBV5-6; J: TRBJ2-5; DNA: TGTGCCAGCAGCTTCGGACAGACGGAGACCCAGTACTTC; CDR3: CASSFGQTETQYF
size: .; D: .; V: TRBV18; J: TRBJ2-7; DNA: TGTGCCAGCTCACCACCTCGGCAGCCTTACGAGCAGTACTTC; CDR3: CASSPPRQPYEQYF
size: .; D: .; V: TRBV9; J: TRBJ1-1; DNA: TGTGCCAGCAGCGGGCCCGGGACAAGACTTGAAGCTTTCTTT; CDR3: CASSGPGTRLEAFF
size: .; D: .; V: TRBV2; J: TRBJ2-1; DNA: TGTGCCAGCAGTACCAGATTCCGGGAGACCGCCTACAATGAGCAGTTCTTC; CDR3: CASSTRFRETAYNEQFF
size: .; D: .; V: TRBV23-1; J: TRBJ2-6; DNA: TGCGCCAGCACTTGGGGGGCCATAGGACGCGGGGCCAACGTCCTGACTTTC; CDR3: CASTWGAIGRGANVLTF
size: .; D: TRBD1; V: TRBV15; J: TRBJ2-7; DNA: TGCGCCACCAGCAGAGCCCCGGACAGGGGGTGGTACGAGCAGTACTTC; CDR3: CATSRAPDRGWYEQYF
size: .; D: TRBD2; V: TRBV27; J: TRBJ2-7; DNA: TGTGCCAGCAGTTTAACAACCCTCGGGACTAGCGGGGCTAAAAGCTCCTACGAGCAGTACTTC; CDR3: CASSLTTLGTSGAKSSYEQYF
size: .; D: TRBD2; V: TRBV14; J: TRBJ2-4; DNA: TGTGCCAGCAGCGAAGAGTGGGAGGGAGATGAGGCCAAAAACATTCAGTACTTC; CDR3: CASSEEWEGDEAKNIQYF
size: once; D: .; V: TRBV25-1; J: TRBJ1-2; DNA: TGTGCCAGCGGTTGGGGGCGGGACTATGGCTACACCTTC; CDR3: CASGWGRDYGYTF
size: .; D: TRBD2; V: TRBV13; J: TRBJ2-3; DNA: TGTGCCAGCACCCCGGGGCTAGCGGGTGGAGATACGCAGTATTTT; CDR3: CASTPGLAGGDTQYF
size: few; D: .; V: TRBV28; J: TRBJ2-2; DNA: TGTGCCAGCAGTTTGGAGGGCCTCACATCGGAGCTGTTTTTT; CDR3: CASSLEGLTSELFF
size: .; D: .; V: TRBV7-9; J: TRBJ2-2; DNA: TGTGCCAGCAGCTTCCGCGCCTCGGCCGCGAACACCGGGGAGCTGTTTTTT; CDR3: CASSFRASAANTGELFF